The rows below give T cell receptor beta chains drawn from one sample of a study of blood T cell repertoires in COVID-19. Clones were read by immunoSEQ multiplex PCR, and TCRdb kept only the in-frame ones, dropping some. The table shows roughly 140,000 clones, with around 90% occurring only once. The sample consisted of peripheral blood. The source of these receptors is a woman aged 55-69 years with active or convalescent COVID-19. CDR3s include the opening cysteine and the closing phenylalanine or tryptophan. A D gene is named only where the DNA matches it firmly. The listing skips clone size in some rows; elsewhere it reads once, few, many or a size class.

TRBJ2-3 | - | TRBV5-1 | - | TGCGCCAGCTCCCGGCAGGGTAGCACAGATACGCAGTATTTT | CASSRQGSTDTQYF
TRBJ1-6 | - | TRBV18 | - | TGTGCCAGCTCACCATCTGGGCAGAATTCACCCCTCCACTTT | CASSPSGQNSPLHF
TRBJ1-1 | - | TRBV19 | - | TGTGCCAGTAGGGAAACAGAGAACACTGAAGCTTTCTTT | CASRETENTEAFF
TRBJ1-2 | - | TRBV4-2 | - | TGTGCCAGCAGCCAAGATTTCGGCGGAAACTATGGCTACACCTTC | CASSQDFGGNYGYTF
TRBJ1-2 | - | TRBV6-2/TRBV6-3 | - | TGTGCCAGCAGCCGAACCTTGTGGACAGATCACTATGGCTACACCTTC | CASSRTLWTDHYGYTF
TRBJ2-7 | TRBD1 | TRBV7-7 | - | TGTGCTAGCAGCTTAAGGACAGGGGGGGAGCAGTACTTC | CASSLRTGGEQYF
TRBJ2-7 | TRBD1 | TRBV5-1 | - | TGCGCCAGCAGCCCCGGGACAGGGTCTTACGAGCAGTACTTC | CASSPGTGSYEQYF
TRBJ1-4 | - | TRBV29-1 | - | TGCAGCGTTGAAGGCGGGCCTAATGAAAAACTGTTTTTT | CSVEGGPNEKLFF
TRBJ1-3 | TRBD1 | TRBV7-9 | - | TGTGCCAGCAGCCCCGGACAGGGTGGGAACACCATATATTTT | CASSPGQGGNTIYF
TRBJ1-2 | - | TRBV3-1/TRBV3-2 | - | TGTGCCAGCAGCCAAGGTGCTCGCAGGGTACTCGGCTACACCTTC | CASSQGARRVLGYTF
TRBJ2-3 | TRBD1 | TRBV11-2 | - | TGTGCCAGCGCCCGGGACAGACAAGATACGCAGTATTTT | CASARDRQDTQYF
TRBJ1-6 | - | TRBV5-1 | - | TGCGCCAGCAGCTTGGATCGGGGGATGAATTCACCCCTCCACTTT | CASSLDRGMNSPLHF
TRBJ2-7 | TRBD1 | TRBV10-3 | - | TGTGCCATCAGTGGCCGACAGGGCTACGAGCAGTACTTC | CAISGRQGYEQYF
TRBJ2-3 | TRBD2 | TRBV7-2 | - | TGTGCCAGCAGCCGTGGGGGGGGATCAGATACGCAGTATTTT | CASSRGGGSDTQYF
TRBJ1-2 | - | TRBV7-9 | - | TGTGCCAGCAGCTTGGGAGGCGTTAACTATGGCTACACCTTC | CASSLGGVNYGYTF
TRBJ1-3 | TRBD1 | TRBV30 | - | TGTGCCTGGAGTGGTGTCCGGATCTACGGACAGGGAGGTTATTCTGGAAACACCATATATTTT | CAWSGVRIYGQGGYSGNTIYF
TRBJ2-5 | - | TRBV7-2 | - | TGTGCCAGCAGCGAAACAGGGTACGAGACCCAGTACTTC | CASSETGYETQYF
TRBJ1-6 | - | TRBV4-3 | - | TGCGCCAGCAGCCAAGGGGTGATTTTTGGGAGCTCCTATAATTCACCCCTCCACTTT | CASSQGVIFGSSYNSPLHF
TRBJ1-2 | TRBD1 | TRBV6-6 | - | TGTGCCAGCAGTAAGGGACAGGAGAACTATGGCTACACCTTC | CASSKGQENYGYTF
TRBJ2-5 | - | TRBV7-3 | - | TGTGCCAGCAGTAAGCTCGGGGAGACCCAGTACTTC | CASSKLGETQYF
TRBJ1-6 | TRBD1 | TRBV5-6 | once | TGTGCCAGCAGCTTCGACAGGGGCGGTTCACCCCTCCACTTT | CASSFDRGGSPLHF
TRBJ2-7 | - | TRBV6-5 | - | TGTGCCAGCAGTTACGCAGGGGTCACCGGTTACGAGCAGTACTTC | CASSYAGVTGYEQYF
TRBJ2-3 | - | TRBV7-2 | - | TGTGCCAGCAGCCCGTTTACAGATACGCAGTATTTT | CASSPFTDTQYF
TRBJ2-4 | - | TRBV27 | - | TGTGCCAGCAGTCCAATAATTGCGGGGGCGGGATCCAAAAACATTCAGTACTTC | CASSPIIAGAGSKNIQYF
TRBJ2-1 | TRBD2 | TRBV29-1 | - | TGCAGCGTTGTAGAACTAGCGGGGGGGCCCTCCAATGAGCAGTTCTTC | CSVVELAGGPSNEQFF
TRBJ1-3 | - | TRBV7-8 | once | TGTGCCAGCAGCTTTTCGGTCTCTGGAAACACCATATATTTT | CASSFSVSGNTIYF
TRBJ2-1 | - | TRBV7-9 | - | TGTGCCAGCAGCCCCAGGGTCCCTGCAGGGGCTGGCAATGAGCAGTTCTTC | CASSPRVPAGAGNEQFF
TRBJ2-3 | TRBD2 | TRBV11-2 | - | TGTGCCAGCAGCTTAGATCACGGGGGGGGAGATACGCAGTATTTT | CASSLDHGGGDTQYF
TRBJ1-5 | - | TRBV7-2 | - | TGTGCCAGCAGCCCACCGGGGGGCGAAGTGGGCAATCAGCCCCAGCATTTT | CASSPPGGEVGNQPQHF
TRBJ1-5 | - | TRBV12-3/TRBV12-4 | - | TGTGCCAGCAGTTTACTCGGCAATCAGCCCCAGCATTTT | CASSLLGNQPQHF
TRBJ1-1 | TRBD1 | TRBV4-1 | - | TGCGCCAGCAGCCAAGGGGGACAGACTATGAACACTGAAGCTTTCTTT | CASSQGGQTMNTEAFF
TRBJ1-5 | TRBD1 | TRBV10-2 | - | TGCGCCAGCAGGGGACAGCCCGGGGAGCCCCAGCATTTT | CASRGQPGEPQHF
TRBJ1-1 | TRBD1 | TRBV10-3 | - | TGTGCCAGCGGACAAGGACAGGCGGAAGCTTTCTTT | CASGQGQAEAFF
TRBJ1-3 | TRBD1 | TRBV20-1 | - | TGCAGTGCTAGTGACGACAGGGCGCCTGGAAACACCATATATTTT | CSASDDRAPGNTIYF
TRBJ1-1 | TRBD1 | TRBV19 | - | TGTGCCAGTAGTCCCCTGACAGGGGGCCGGAACACTGAAGCTTTCTTT | CASSPLTGGRNTEAFF
TRBJ1-2 | - | TRBV7-2 | few | TGTGCCAGCAGCTTGGGGCACTATGGCTACACCTTC | CASSLGHYGYTF
TRBJ1-6 | TRBD1 | TRBV2 | - | TGTGCCAGCAGTGTTCACAGGGGGAATTCACCCCTCCACTTT | CASSVHRGNSPLHF
TRBJ1-5 | - | TRBV10-1 | - | TGCGCCAGCAGTGAAAGGGGGGGGGCAGGGTATAGCAATCAGCCCCAGCATTTT | CASSERGGAGYSNQPQHF
TRBJ1-1 | TRBD1 | TRBV7-2 | - | TGTGCCAGCAGCGAACAGGGGTACACTGAAGCTTTCTTT | CASSEQGYTEAFF
TRBJ2-3 | TRBD2 | TRBV9 | - | TGTGCCAGCAGCGCCGGGGGGGCCCTGGATACGCAGTATTTT | CASSAGGALDTQYF
TRBJ1-5 | - | TRBV6-4 | - | TGTGCCAGCAGTGTTCAGGGAGGAAGTCAGCCCCAGCATTTT | CASSVQGGSQPQHF
TRBJ1-1 | - | TRBV5-1 | - | TGCGCCAGCAGCACGGGACACCCGAACACTGAAGCTTTCTTT | CASSTGHPNTEAFF
TRBJ1-1 | - | TRBV3-1/TRBV3-2 | - | TGTGCCAGCAGTTCCGAGGGGGTGAACACTGAAGCTTTCTTT | CASSSEGVNTEAFF
TRBJ1-6 | TRBD1 | TRBV2 | - | TGTGCCAGCAGTGACGGTTGGGACAGTAGTAATTCACCCCTCCACTTT | CASSDGWDSSNSPLHF
TRBJ1-1 | - | TRBV4-3 | - | TGCGCCAGCAGCCAAGACTGGGACACGAGGGAAGCTTTCTTT | CASSQDWDTREAFF
TRBJ1-5 | - | TRBV12-5 | - | TGTGCTAGTGGTTCGTATAGCAATCAGCCCCAGCATTTT | CASGSYSNQPQHF
TRBJ1-1 | TRBD1 | TRBV6-6 | - | TGTGCCAGCAGTTCCTCCGGGACAGGAAAGAACACTGAAGCTTTCTTT | CASSSSGTGKNTEAFF
TRBJ2-7 | - | TRBV7-2 | once | TGTGCCAGCAGCCCCGCAGCAGGGTCATCCTACGAGCAGTACTTC | CASSPAAGSSYEQYF
TRBJ1-1 | TRBD1 | TRBV30 | - | TGTGCCTGGAACGGTGGGACAGGGAACACTGAAGCTTTCTTT | CAWNGGTGNTEAFF
TRBJ2-3 | - | TRBV5-1 | - | TGCGCCAGCAGATCGGACACGGCCGGGACAGATACGCAGTATTTT | CASRSDTAGTDTQYF
TRBJ2-1 | - | TRBV27 | - | TGTGCCAGCAGAGGCCAGGGTACAAGGCAGAATGAGCAGTTCTTC | CASRGQGTRQNEQFF
TRBJ2-7 | TRBD2 | TRBV14 | - | TGTGCCAGCAGCCAAAGACTAGCGGGGACCTACGAGCAGTACTTC | CASSQRLAGTYEQYF
TRBJ1-5 | - | TRBV6-5 | - | TGTGCCAGCAGGCCCTATAGCAATCAGCCCCAGCATTTT | CASRPYSNQPQHF
TRBJ2-7 | - | TRBV6-2/TRBV6-3 | - | TGTGCCAGCAGTTCTTATGCCTACGAGCAGTACTTC | CASSSYAYEQYF
TRBJ2-7 | - | TRBV10-3 | - | TGTGCCATCAGTGAGAACAGGGACGAGCAGTACTTC | CAISENRDEQYF